At least ten counts were recorded for the clone carrying this T cell receptor (beta chain). Its target is unknown. This CDR3 contains 14 residues. V was cut by 1 base and J by 6 bases, with 13 bases left in between. Germline CDR1 is SEHNR and CDR2 is FQNEAQ (reference sequence). In TCRdb, the reads were re-called with MiXCR into one record per CDR3 protein. Altogether 250,000 to 300,000 distinct CDR3 sequences are present, roughly 9% being singletons, with the ten largest covering over 12%. This specimen belongs to a study of T cell repertoires in cytomegalovirus infection. Study observations and caveats: Identification of carriers of CMV plus the relevant HLA was performed using cumulative public TCR beta family frequency.

Sequenced: PBMCs. The rearrangement joins TRBV7-9 to TRBJ2-7, with no clear D. This receptor was taken from a human donor in good health (CMV status not recorded). Some clones in this sample may be carry-over from other donors' samples. CDR3 loop: CASSLEAGAGEQYF. As DNA, the CDR3 is TGTGCCAGCAGCTTAGAAGCAGGCGCCGGCGAGCAGTACTTC.